This record looks at one T cell receptor (beta chain) sequence and its context. These data originate in a study of blood T cell repertoires in COVID-19. Data came from immunoSEQ multiplex PCR; TCRdb stores just in-frame clones and leaves some out. The sample shows some 83,000 clones, 70% to 90% of them seen only once. Trimming took off 5 bases at V and 3 bases at J, with 13 bases between the two ends. CDR3 size: 15 residues. Germline V gene data show CDR1 as MDHEN and CDR2 as SYDVKM. The chain has TRBV28 and TRBJ1-4; perhaps TRBD1 as D (5 bases). This receptor was identified in an elderly man with active or convalescent COVID-19. The sequencing sample was made of peripheral blood. The CDR3 loop reads CASSPGVIPNEKLFF. CDR3 nucleotide sequence: TGTGCCAGCAGTCCGGGGGTCATCCCTAATGAAAAACTGTTTTTT. The full variable domain, completed using reference TRBV28 and TRBJ1-4, is DVKVTQSSRYLVKRTGEKVFLECVQDMDHENMFWYRQDPGLGLRLIYFSYDVKMKEKGDIPEGYSVSREKKERFSLILESASTNQTSMYLCASSPGVIPNEKLFFGSGTQLSVL.